Following are 9 T cell receptor beta chains from one sample sequenced in a study of CD8 T cells in Susac syndrome. The RNA, 0.5 to 1 ug, was put through reverse transcription using random hexamers. TCRdb recomputed calls from the immunoSEQ multiplex PCR reads with MiXCR, one row per CDR3 protein. The sample contains about 190,000 distinct CDR3 sequences, 93% of which appear only once. Source material: CD4+ T cells from PBMCs. Receptor source: a human donor in good health.

This rearrangement joins TRBV15 to TRBJ2-5; 12 nucleotides align to TRBD2. V lost 0 bases, J lost 5 bases, and 7 bases stayed unmatched. Germline CDR1 reads LNHNV; CDR2 reads YYDKDF (reference sequence). CDR3 size: 17 residues. Here the CDR3 DNA reads TGTGCCACCAGCAGAGATCGTATGCTAGCGGGGGGGGAGACCCAGTACTTC. Protein product: CATSRDRMLAGGETQYF.

This sequence joins TRBV7-8 and TRBJ2-5; TRBD2 aligns across 11 bases. Germline lookup yields CDR1 SGHVS and CDR2 FQNEAQ. This CDR3 is 15 amino acids long. Germline trimming cut 9 bases from V and 0 bases from J; bases unmatched to any gene: 6. CDR3 DNA: TGTGCCAGTCATTCTAGCGGGGGGTACCAAGAGACCCAGTACTTC. As protein: CASHSSGGYQETQYF.

V is TRBV4-1 and J is TRBJ2-1; 10 bases match TRBD2. Germline assignment: CDR1 MGHRA and CDR2 YSYEKL. J lost 10 bases, V lost 0 bases, and 9 bases had no gene match. The CDR3 runs 16 residues. The CDR3 DNA sequence: TGCGCCAGCAGCCAAGATCAGAGCGGGGGGGGAGTGGAGCAGTTCTTC. Amino acids: CASSQDQSGGGVEQFF.

The chain couples TRBV4-3 to TRBJ1-2; D is unresolved. V was cut by 2 bases and J by 2 bases, with 9 bases left in between. From germline, CDR1 is LGHNA and CDR2 YSLEER. CDR3 length: 14 amino acids. The DNA for the CDR3 is TGCGCCAGCAGCCAAACGGACGGGAACTATGGCTACACCTTC. Encoded protein: CASSQTDGNYGYTF.

This chain connects TRBV19 to TRBJ2-4, with no clear D. Trimming stripped 2 bases from V and 7 bases from J, with 3 bases between. Germline V gene lookup returns CDR1 LNHDA and CDR2 SQIVND (reference sequence). The CDR3 totals 11 residues. The CDR3 loop is CASSITNIQYF. CDR3 bases: TGTGCCAGTAGTATAACGAACATTCAGTACTTC.

The genes are TRBV3-1 and TRBJ2-7; 11 nucleotides match TRBD2. Looked up from germline, CDR1 is LGHDT and CDR2 is YNNKEL (reference sequence). The CDR3 is 16 residues long. Trimming took 1 base from V and 7 from J; bases not matched to a gene: 9. Here the CDR3 reads CASSQGEIAGGLEQYF. CDR3 DNA sequence: TGTGCCAGCAGCCAAGGAGAGATAGCGGGGGGGCTTGAGCAGTACTTC.

The chain uses TRBV6-5 and TRBJ2-3; TRBD2 matches 15 bases. Trimming at V came to 0 bases and at J to 0 bases, leaving 4 bases not matched to a gene. Germline V lookup: CDR1 MNHEY, CDR2 SVGAGI. This CDR3 has 19 amino acids. In DNA form, the CDR3 reads TGTGCCAGCAGTTACTCGGGACTAGCGGGGGGCGGTAGCACAGATACGCAGTATTTT. Protein: CASSYSGLAGGGSTDTQYF.

The chain combines TRBV5-1 with TRBJ2-6; D remains unclear. Trimming stripped 2 bases from V and 0 bases from J, with 15 bases between. Germline V gives CDR1 SGHRS, CDR2 YFSETQ. The CDR3 has 18 amino acids. The CDR3 coding sequence is TGCGCCAGCAGCTTTTATCGGGTCCGGAGCTCTGGGGCCAACGTCCTGACTTTC. This gives the protein CASSFYRVRSSGANVLTF.

The J gene is TRBJ2-5, the V gene TRBV2, with 7 bases that match TRBD1. This CDR3 has 15 amino acids. Germline CDR1 SNHLY, CDR2 FYNNEI. V dropped 4 bases and J dropped 5; count of bases not matched to a gene: 10. Here the CDR3 reads CASSAPPGQRETQYF. The CDR3 DNA sequence: TGTGCCAGCAGTGCCCCGCCGGGACAGAGGGAGACCCAGTACTTC.